These 2 T cell receptor beta chains originate from one sample sequenced in a study of vaccination and CD4 T cells after COVID-19. The study sequenced cultured CD4+ T cell DNA using the Oncomine TCR Beta short-read assay. A single record per CDR3 protein comes from TCRdb applying MiXCR to the PCR reads. The sample lists more than 11,000 distinct CDR3 sequences; about 29% were seen once. Their antigens remain unidentified. Treatment here: roughly 10-day PBMC culture with coronavirus spike peptide pools or control peptides (ViraFEST assay). The specimen comprised CD4+ T cells from blood, cultured in vitro, sampled before SARS-CoV-2 vaccination. All receptors derive from a human donor who received a COVID-19 vaccine.

The chain combines TRBV21-1 with TRBJ1-4. TRBV21-1 has pseudogene status. The CDR3 runs to 12 residues. CDR3 region: CASSKYNEKLFF. CDR3 sequence (DNA): TGTGCCAGCAGCAAGTACAATGAAAAACTGTTTTTT.

This clonotype was observed a handful of times. This chain links TRBV12-3 or TRBV12-4 with TRBJ1-1; 8 bases are a match to TRBD1. Losses at the gene ends were 5 bases for V and 5 bases for J; bases not matched to a gene: 7. This CDR3 has 14 residues. This chain's CDR3 is CASSADRVRTEAFF. CDR3 DNA: TGTGCCAGCAGTGCGGACAGGGTGCGGACTGAAGCTTTCTTT.